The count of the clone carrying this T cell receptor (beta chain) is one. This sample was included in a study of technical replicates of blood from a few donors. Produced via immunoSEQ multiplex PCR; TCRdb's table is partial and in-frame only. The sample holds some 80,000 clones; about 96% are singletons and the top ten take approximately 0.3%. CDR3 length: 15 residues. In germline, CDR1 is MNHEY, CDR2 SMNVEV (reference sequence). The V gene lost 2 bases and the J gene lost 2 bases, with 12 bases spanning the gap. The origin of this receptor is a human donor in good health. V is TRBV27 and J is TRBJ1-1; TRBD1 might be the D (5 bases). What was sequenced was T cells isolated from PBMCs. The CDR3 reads CASSLGLGLNTEAFF. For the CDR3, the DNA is TGTGCCAGCAGTTTAGGGCTGGGGCTAAACACTGAAGCTTTCTTT.